A single sample is the source of the 30 T cell receptor beta chains below, sequenced in a study of shared clonotypes between healthy human individuals (dated by TCRdb to about 2020). Libraries came from the immunoSEQ multiplex PCR assay. Held by TCRdb, this immuneACCESS table contains in-frame sequences only and omits some clones. Under half of the omission traces to an unresolved V gene where checked; the cause of the rest is unknown. This sample comprises roughly 2.5 million clones, roughly nine tenths of them detected only once. Together, the top ten hold 0.14% of the sample. Sequencing used naive CD4+ T cells sorted from blood. This sample's cell subset or site label indicates: CD45RA+ positively selected. The receptors stem from a man younger than 35 in good health.

The V call is TRBV7-2, the J call TRBJ1-4, with 7 bases identical to TRBD1. With V trimmed by 5 bases and J by 0 bases, 9 bases remained unmatched. CDR3 size: 17 residues. Germline V gives CDR1 SGHTA, CDR2 FQGNSA. The DNA of the CDR3 is TGTGCCAGCAGCCCGAGACAGGGCGTTGCAACTAATGAAAAACTGTTTTTT. Amino acids: CASSPRQGVATNEKLFF.

This chain connects TRBV19 to TRBJ1-6; D gene uncertain. V was pared by 4 bases and J by 5 bases, with 9 bases between. Germline V gene lookup returns CDR1 LNHDA and CDR2 SQIVND (reference sequence). The CDR3 loop spans 14 amino acids. DNA of the CDR3: TGTGCCAGTAGTAGGGCCAAAAATAATTCACCCCTCCACTTT. As protein: CASSRAKNNSPLHF.

This chain uses TRBV30 with TRBJ1-2; D not resolved. Trimming removed 0 bases at V and 3 bases at J, with 17 bases between. Germline CDR1 reads GTSNPN; CDR2 reads SVGIG (reference sequence). CDR3 size: 16 residues. In nucleotides, the CDR3 is TGTGCCTGGAGTGTCCCAAGGACTCGGCGGGACTATGGCTACACCTTC. The encoded protein is CAWSVPRTRRDYGYTF.

With regard to this clone: This sample includes further DNA sequences coding for the same CDR3. This chain connects TRBV19 to TRBJ2-2; the D is unclear. Trimming left V 3 bases short and J 6 bases short, with 2 bases between. The CDR3 length is 11 residues. CDR1 LNHDA and CDR2 SQIVND come from the germline V gene (reference sequence). The chain's CDR3 is CASSIPGELFF. Written as DNA, the CDR3 is TGTGCCAGTAGTATTCCCGGGGAGCTGTTTTTT.

This chain links TRBV14 with TRBJ2-5; D not resolved. CDR3 length: 11 residues. The germline V gene has CDR1 SGHDN and CDR2 FVKESK. Trimming removed 2 bases from V and 7 bases from J, with 5 bases in between. The CDR3 nucleotides read TGTGCCAGCAGCCAAACTGGGACCCAGTACTTC. Protein product: CASSQTGTQYF.

The V call is TRBV10-1, the J call TRBJ2-7; D might be TRBD2 (6 bases). The CDR3 has 15 amino acids. V shed 4 bases and J shed 3 bases, with 16 bases lying between them. Germline V gene data show CDR1 as WNHNN and CDR2 as SYGVQD (reference sequence). The CDR3 reads CASSGPGEGIYEQYF. CDR3 bases: TGCGCCAGCAGTGGACCGGGAGAGGGTATCTACGAGCAGTACTTC.

The chain has TRBV7-2 and TRBJ1-1, with D possibly TRBD1 on 5 matching bases. Trimming removed 4 bases from V and 1 base from J, with 13 bases in between. CDR3 length: 15 residues. The germline gives CDR1 SGHTA, CDR2 FQGNSA. The CDR3 sequence is CASSSPVQGNTEAFF. The CDR3 DNA sequence: TGTGCCAGCAGCTCCCCCGTGCAGGGGAACACTGAAGCTTTCTTT.

CDR3 DNA: TGTGCCAGCAGCTTCGGGCTAGCGGGAGAGCAGTACTTC. Its translation is CASSFGLAGEQYF. This chain joins TRBV11-2 and TRBJ2-7; TRBD2 matches at 9 bases. Germline V gene lookup returns CDR1 SGHAT and CDR2 FQNNGV. The CDR3 is made up of 13 amino acids. V lost 3 bases and J lost 7; bases outside the gene matches: 4.

This chain uses TRBV7-2 with TRBJ2-5, with D perhaps being TRBD1 or TRBD2 (5 bases each). Trimming took off 3 bases at V and 3 bases at J, with 11 bases between the two ends. The CDR3 is made up of 14 amino acids. CDR1 is SGHTA and CDR2 is FQGNSA in the germline V gene. The CDR3 is CASSLMGTEETQYF. Here the CDR3 DNA reads TGTGCCAGCAGCTTGATGGGGACCGAAGAGACCCAGTACTTC.

This chain joins TRBV7-9 and TRBJ2-7; D gene ambiguous. The ends were cut back, 1 base at V and 8 bases at J, with 12 bases in the middle. The CDR3 is 13 residues long. Germline V gene data show CDR1 as SEHNR and CDR2 as FQNEAQ (reference sequence). The CDR3 DNA reads as TGTGCCAGCAGCTTAGATCTCTTGGATAAGCAGTACTTC. This encodes CASSLDLLDKQYF. The full variable domain, completed using reference TRBV7-9 and TRBJ2-7, is DTGVSQNPRHKITKRGQNVTFRCDPISEHNRLYWYRQTLGQGPEFLTYFQNEAQLEKSRLLSDRFSAERPKGSFSTLEIQRTEQGDSAMYLCASSLDLLDKQYFGPGTRLTVT.

This clone was found once. V and J are TRBV7-9 and TRBJ1-2; D perhaps matches TRBD1 (6 bases). The germline gives CDR1 SEHNR, CDR2 FQNEAQ (reference sequence). The CDR3 contains 13 residues. With 3 bases removed from V and 8 bases from J, the gap between germline ends came to 13 bases. The CDR3 sequence is CASSFLQGYGYTF. The CDR3 DNA reads as TGTGCCAGCAGCTTTTTACAGGGATACGGCTACACCTTC.

V and J are TRBV5-1 and TRBJ1-6; a possible D gene is TRBD1 (5 bases). The CDR3 is 16 residues long. CDR1 SGHRS and CDR2 YFSETQ come from the germline V gene. Trimming left V 0 bases short and J 9 bases short, with 16 bases between. CDR3: CASSLAQGAGGSPLHF. The DNA of the CDR3 is TGCGCCAGCAGCTTGGCCCAAGGAGCTGGGGGTTCACCCCTCCACTTT.

The chain joins TRBV5-6 to TRBJ1-3; D is ambiguous. Germline V CDR1 and CDR2: SGHDT, YYEEEE. This CDR3 spans 15 amino acids. Trimming pared 2 bases from V and 0 bases from J, leaving 9 bases between. CDR3 sequence reads: CASSFQEYSGNTIYF. CDR3 coding DNA: TGTGCCAGCAGCTTCCAGGAATACTCTGGAAACACCATATATTTT.

This clone was detected only once. The V gene is TRBV7-3, the J gene TRBJ2-6, with D perhaps TRBD1 or TRBD2 (5 bases each). The V and J ends lost 3 bases and 0 bases respectively, with 6 bases between them. The CDR3 runs to 15 residues. CDR1 SGHTA and CDR2 FQGTGA come from the germline V gene. The CDR3 DNA is TGTGCCAGCAGCTTTGGGGGCTCTGGGGCCAACGTCCTGACTTTC. Its translation: CASSFGGSGANVLTF.

V gene TRBV2 combines with J gene TRBJ1-5; a weak D match, TRBD1 (6 bases). Germline V gene data show CDR1 as SNHLY and CDR2 as FYNNEI. V gave up 7 bases and J gave up 4 bases, with 17 bases separating them. This CDR3 is 15 amino acids long. The CDR3 bases are TGTGCCAGCACTCCTGAGGGGGGAGGTAATCAGCCCCAGCATTTT. As protein: CASTPEGGGNQPQHF. The full variable domain, in which reference TRBV2 and TRBJ1-5 provide the parts outside the CDR3, is EPEVTQTPSHQVTQMGQEVILRCVPISNHLYFYWYRQILGQKVEFLVSFYNNEISEKSEIFDDQFSVERPDGSNFTLKIRSTKLEDSAMYFCASTPEGGGNQPQHFGDGTRLSIL.

Comment on this clone: In the same sample, other DNA sequences code for this CDR3. J is TRBJ1-1 and V is TRBV4-3; 7 bases line up with TRBD1. The V and J ends lost 1 base and 2 bases, in that order; junction bases with no gene match: 4. This CDR3 has 15 amino acids. Germline V gene data show CDR1 as LGHNA and CDR2 as YSLEER. CDR3 sequence (DNA): TGCGCCAGCAGCCAAGTCGACAGGGAAAACACTGAAGCTTTCTTT. Translated: CASSQVDRENTEAFF.

Worth noting for this clone: One junction end disagrees with the germline gene, perhaps due to a read error. This chain links TRBV5-1 with TRBJ2-7; 9 bases are a match to TRBD1. This CDR3 has 13 amino acids. Germline CDR1 and CDR2: SGHRS and YFSETQ. The CDR3 reads CASSKDRGPRKDF. CDR3 coding DNA: TGCGCCAGCAGTAAGGACAGGGGCCCTAGAAAGGACTTC.

The chain couples TRBV19 to TRBJ2-1; D is possibly TRBD2 (5 bases). The V gene's germline CDR1 is LNHDA and CDR2 SQIVND (reference sequence). The CDR3 runs 15 residues. Trimming removed 5 bases from V and 0 bases from J, with 11 bases in between. CDR3 nucleotide sequence: TGTGCCAGTAGTCACCTAGCCAGCTCCTACAATGAGCAGTTCTTC. It encodes CASSHLASSYNEQFF. The entire variable domain, with the rest obtained from reference TRBV19 and TRBJ2-1, is as follows: DGGITQSPKYLFRKEGQNVTLSCEQNLNHDAMYWYRQDPGQGLRLIYYSQIVNDFQKGDIAEGYSVSREKKESFPLTVTSAQKNPTAFYLCASSHLASSYNEQFFGPGTRLTVL.

The chain carries TRBV9 and TRBJ2-1; 9 bases fit TRBD2. The J segment lost 4 bases and the V segment lost 0 bases, leaving 5 bases of the junction unmatched. The CDR3 spans 16 residues. The V gene's germline CDR1 is SGDLS and CDR2 YYNGEE. CDR3 sequence reads: CASSVVRTSAYNEQFF. In DNA, the CDR3 is TGTGCCAGCAGCGTAGTTCGGACTAGCGCGTACAATGAGCAGTTCTTC. Full variable domain (outside the CDR3, taken from reference TRBV9 and TRBJ2-1): DSGVTQTPKHLITATGQRVTLRCSPRSGDLSVYWYQQSLDQGLQFLIQYYNGEERAKGNILERFSAQQFPDLHSELNLSSLELGDSALYFCASSVVRTSAYNEQFFGPGTRLTVL.

This chain joins TRBV12-5 and TRBJ2-2; no firm D call. The germline V and J ends were trimmed by 1 base and 5 bases, with 8 bases remaining between them. Germline V gives CDR1 LGHNT, CDR2 FRNRAP. The length of the CDR3 is 14 residues. In DNA, the CDR3 is TGTGCTAGTGGTTTGGGGAGTGGTACCGGGGAGCTGTTTTTT. This codes for CASGLGSGTGELFF.

The gene calls are TRBV7-3 and TRBJ2-2, with D maybe TRBD2 (6 bases). The CDR3 sequence is 15 residues long. In germline, CDR1 is SGHTA, CDR2 FQGTGA. Trimming pared 3 bases from V and 4 bases from J, leaving 12 bases between. For the CDR3, the DNA is TGTGCCAGCAGCTTGGAGGGTTCGGGCACCGGGGAGCTGTTTTTT. Residues: CASSLEGSGTGELFF.

This CDR3 reads CASSAGLLYFRGGETQYF. The CDR3 nucleotides are TGTGCCAGCAGCGCGGGACTTCTCTATTTCCGTGGGGGAGAGACCCAGTACTTC. The genes are TRBV5-6 and TRBJ2-5, with D perhaps TRBD2 (6 bases). CDR3 length equals 18 residues. Looked up from germline, CDR1 is SGHDT and CDR2 is YYEEEE. V dropped 4 bases and J dropped 4 bases, with 26 bases sitting between them.

The chain links TRBV19 to TRBJ1-6; D may be TRBD1 (5 bases). Germline V gene sequence: CDR1 LNHDA, CDR2 SQIVND (reference sequence). The CDR3 covers 15 residues. Trimming removed 7 bases from V and 10 bases from J, with 20 bases in between. This CDR3 reads CASTPGPGSRSPLHF. The CDR3 DNA reads TGTGCCAGTACCCCCGGGCCAGGGTCAAGATCACCCCTCCACTTT.

This sequence joins TRBV25-1 and TRBJ2-1; D perhaps matches TRBD2 (5 bases). CDR1 and CDR2 (germline): MGHDK, SYGVNS. The CDR3 contains 14 residues. V was pared by 5 bases and J by 9 bases, with 17 bases between. CDR3 loop: CASSKSGVPFEQFF. CDR3 bases: TGTGCCAGCAGTAAAAGCGGAGTTCCATTTGAGCAGTTCTTC.

This clone was recorded once. This chain uses TRBV5-1 with TRBJ2-7; D is unclear. The CDR3 contains 13 residues. CDR1 and CDR2 (germline): SGHRS, YFSETQ. With 0 bases removed from V and 4 bases from J, the gap between germline ends came to 8 bases. The CDR3 protein is CASSLGERYEQYF. In DNA, the CDR3 is TGCGCCAGCAGCTTGGGGGAACGATACGAGCAGTACTTC.

V gene TRBV7-3 combines with J gene TRBJ2-1, with 10 positions matching TRBD2. V trimming: 5 bases; J trimming: 3 bases; junction bases outside the gene matches: 4. Germline CDR1 SGHTA, CDR2 FQGTGA. The CDR3 loop spans 15 amino acids. CDR3 bases: TGTGCCAGCAGCCGAGCGGGGGGGCGCTACAATGAGCAGTTCTTC. Translated, it gives CASSRAGGRYNEQFF.

The chain uses TRBV2 and TRBJ2-5; 13 bases are a match to TRBD2. V trimming: 9 bases; J trimming: 6 bases; junction bases outside the gene matches: 10. Germline values: CDR1 SNHLY, CDR2 FYNNEI. This CDR3 region has 15 residues. The CDR3 loop reads CASIELAGGRKTQYF. The DNA of the CDR3 is TGTGCCAGTATCGAACTAGCGGGGGGGCGGAAGACCCAGTACTTC.

The chain recombines TRBV4-1 with TRBJ2-7; TRBD2 matches at 7 bases. The V segment lost 0 bases and the J segment 2 bases; nucleotides outside the gene matches: 22. This CDR3 is built from 21 residues. Germline CDR1 MGHRA, CDR2 YSYEKL. The CDR3 region has the DNA TGCGCCAGCAGCCAAGAACAGCGCGGCCGATCTCAGCGGGGACCTACCTACGAGCAGTACTTC. Translated: CASSQEQRGRSQRGPTYEQYF.

The table lists this clone with a few counts. The sample contains more than one DNA sequence encoding this CDR3. The genes are TRBV5-4 and TRBJ2-3, with 8 nucleotides matching TRBD2. There are 15 residues in the CDR3. CDR1 is SGHNT and CDR2 is YYREEE in the germline V gene (reference sequence). V lost 2 bases, J lost 1 base, and 3 bases stayed unmatched. The CDR3 region is CASSFGGAGTDTQYF. The CDR3 region has the DNA TGTGCCAGCAGCTTCGGGGGGGCCGGCACAGATACGCAGTATTTT.

This clone came up once. The chain employs TRBV2 and TRBJ2-7, with 9 bases identical to TRBD2. Germline V gene sequence: CDR1 SNHLY, CDR2 FYNNEI. The CDR3 extends over 15 amino acids. V trimming: 5 bases; J trimming: 6 bases; junction bases outside the gene matches: 11. CDR3 DNA: TGTGCCAGCAGTATTTTCAGCGGGGGGACCGCCGAGCAGTACTTC. Its protein product is CASSIFSGGTAEQYF.